These 7 T cell receptor beta chains originate from one sample sequenced in a study of Ad26.COV2.S vaccination and SARS-CoV-2 variants. Treatment denoted: roughly 20 received Ad26.COV2.S at low or high dose, single or two shots; roughly five received placebo; per-sample allocation not given. Samples analyzed were those drawn on day 63 after the first vaccine or placebo injection. Data came from immunoSEQ multiplex PCR; TCRdb stores just in-frame clones and leaves some out. Here the sample spans about 440,000 clones, 90% being singletons. The starting material was peripheral blood, obtained in a trial of Ad26.COV2.S vaccine versus placebo. The receptors were sampled from a person between 18 and 65 years old who received the Ad26.COV2.S COVID-19 vaccine or a placebo.

The chain combines TRBV12-3 or TRBV12-4 with TRBJ2-5; no reliable D call. The CDR3 runs to 13 residues. V was shortened by 1 base and J by 5 bases, with 8 bases between the two germline ends. The CDR3 region has the DNA TGTGCCAGCAGTTTAGGGTCATTGGAGACCCAGTACTTC. This sequence encodes CASSLGSLETQYF.

The chain joins TRBV5-1 to TRBJ1-5, with D hard to call. The CDR3 contains 15 residues. From germline, CDR1 is SGHRS and CDR2 YFSETQ. Deletions cut 1 base from V and 0 bases from J, with 8 bases between. As DNA, the CDR3 is TGCGCCAGCAGCTTGTCCGGGATTAGCAATCAGCCCCAGCATTTT. It codes for CASSLSGISNQPQHF.

The gene calls are TRBV4-2 and TRBJ2-7; 9 bases fit TRBD1. The V gene end was trimmed by 3 bases and the J gene end by 2 bases; junction bases not matched to a gene: 14. CDR3 size: 18 residues. Germline CDR1 is LGHNA and CDR2 is YNFKEQ. The CDR3 is CASSHLLPGQGATYEQYF. The CDR3, as DNA: TGTGCCAGCAGCCACCTTCTACCGGGACAGGGCGCAACCTACGAGCAGTACTTC.

The CDR3, as DNA: TGCAGTGCTAGTCCTGGGGGATCCTTGTGGGGATATTTT. This gives the protein CSASPGGSLWGYF. This chain links TRBV20-1 with TRBJ2-3, with D perhaps TRBD1 or TRBD2 (5 bases each). The germline gives CDR1 DFQATT, CDR2 SNEGSKA (reference sequence). CDR3 length equals 13 residues. V was pared by 3 bases and J by 15 bases, with 22 bases between.

The rearrangement joins TRBV28 to TRBJ2-7; D unclear. Germline CDR1 reads MDHEN; CDR2 reads SYDVKM. The V end was cut by 2 bases, the J end by 2 bases, with 10 bases between. This CDR3 has 14 amino acids. The CDR3 sequence: CASSLGQATYEQYF. The CDR3, as DNA: TGTGCCAGCAGTTTAGGGCAAGCAACCTACGAGCAGTACTTC.

CDR3 DNA: TGTGCCAGCAGTGAGTTTCTCGGGACAGGGCCGAATTCACCCCTCCACTTT. This encodes CASSEFLGTGPNSPLHF. The chain combines TRBV2 with TRBJ1-6, with 9 bases lining up with TRBD1. Germline V gene lookup returns CDR1 SNHLY and CDR2 FYNNEI. The CDR3 runs to 17 residues. The J segment lost 7 bases and the V segment lost 3 bases, leaving 10 bases of the junction unmatched.

The chain is built from TRBV15 and TRBJ2-1; D is uncertain. From germline, CDR1 is LNHNV and CDR2 YYDKDF (reference sequence). The CDR3 is made up of 15 amino acids. V was trimmed by 5 bases and J by 7 bases, leaving 18 bases between them. DNA of the CDR3: TGTGCCACCAGCGGTATCTCCAGCGTGGGGAATGAGCAGTTCTTC. Translated, it gives CATSGISSVGNEQFF.